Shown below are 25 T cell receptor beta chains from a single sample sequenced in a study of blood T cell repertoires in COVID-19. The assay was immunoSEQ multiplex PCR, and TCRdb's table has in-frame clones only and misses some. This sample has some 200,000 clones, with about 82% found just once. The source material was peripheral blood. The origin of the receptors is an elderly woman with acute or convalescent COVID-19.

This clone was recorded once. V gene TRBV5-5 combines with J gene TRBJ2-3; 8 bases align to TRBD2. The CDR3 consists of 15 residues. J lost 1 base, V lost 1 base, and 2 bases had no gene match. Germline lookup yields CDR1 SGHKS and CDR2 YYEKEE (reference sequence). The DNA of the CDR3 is TGTGCCAGCAGCTTGCTTAGCGGGGGCACAGATACGCAGTATTTT. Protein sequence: CASSLLSGGTDTQYF.

CDR3 bases: TGTGCCAGCAGCCTAAATATTGAAGCTTTCTTT. As protein: CASSLNIEAFF. The chain uses TRBV12-3 or TRBV12-4 and TRBJ1-1, with D unclear. This CDR3 spans 11 amino acids. V gave up 6 bases and J gave up 7 bases, with 9 bases separating them.

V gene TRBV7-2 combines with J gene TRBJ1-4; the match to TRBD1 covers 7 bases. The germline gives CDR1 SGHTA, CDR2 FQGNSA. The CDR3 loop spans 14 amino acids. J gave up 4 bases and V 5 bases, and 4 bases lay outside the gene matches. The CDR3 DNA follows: TGTGCCAGCAGCCGTGGACAGGATAATGAAAAACTGTTTTTT. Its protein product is CASSRGQDNEKLFF.

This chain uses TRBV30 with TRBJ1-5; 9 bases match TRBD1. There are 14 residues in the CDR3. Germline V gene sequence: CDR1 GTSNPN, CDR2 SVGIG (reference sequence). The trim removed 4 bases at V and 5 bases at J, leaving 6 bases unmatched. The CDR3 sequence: CAWTGTGNDQPQHF. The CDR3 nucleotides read TGTGCCTGGACCGGGACAGGGAACGATCAGCCCCAGCATTTT.

The CDR3 sequence is CASSLGQGTMGYTF. The CDR3 nucleotides are TGTGCCAGCAGCTTAGGACAGGGCACTATGGGCTACACCTTC. The J gene is TRBJ1-2, the V gene TRBV9; 8 bases map to TRBD1. V shed 4 bases and J 8 bases; nucleotides not matched to a gene: 10. Germline CDR1 SGDLS, CDR2 YYNGEE. This CDR3 is built from 14 residues. Full variable domain (outside the CDR3, taken from reference TRBV9 and TRBJ1-2): DSGVTQTPKHLITATGQRVTLRCSPRSGDLSVYWYQQSLDQGLQFLIQYYNGEERAKGNILERFSAQQFPDLHSELNLSSLELGDSALYFCASSLGQGTMGYTFGSGTRLTVV.

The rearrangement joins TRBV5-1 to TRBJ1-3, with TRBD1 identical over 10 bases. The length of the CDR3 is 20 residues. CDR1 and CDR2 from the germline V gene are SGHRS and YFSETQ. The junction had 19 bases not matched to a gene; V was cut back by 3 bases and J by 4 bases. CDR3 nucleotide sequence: TGCGCCAGCAGCTCGAGACCGGGACAGGGGTACTCTGGTCGAGGAAACACCATATATTTT. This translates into CASSSRPGQGYSGRGNTIYF. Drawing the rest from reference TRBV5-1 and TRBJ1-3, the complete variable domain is KAGVTQTPRYLIKTRGQQVTLSCSPISGHRSVSWYQQTPGQGLQFLFEYFSETQRNKGNFPGRFSGRQFSNSRSEMNVSTLELGDSALYLCASSSRPGQGYSGRGNTIYFGEGSWLTVV.

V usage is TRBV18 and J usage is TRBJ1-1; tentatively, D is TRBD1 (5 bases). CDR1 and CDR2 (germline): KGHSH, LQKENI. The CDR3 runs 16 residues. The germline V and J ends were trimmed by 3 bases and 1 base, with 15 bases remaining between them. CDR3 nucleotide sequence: TGTGCCAGCTCACCGCGGCGGGACCGCTGGAACACTGAAGCTTTCTTT. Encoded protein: CASSPRRDRWNTEAFF. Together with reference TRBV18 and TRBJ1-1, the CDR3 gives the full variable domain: NAGVMQNPRHLVRRRGQEARLRCSPMKGHSHVYWYRQLPEEGLKFMVYLQKENIIDESGMPKERFSAEFPKEGPSILRIQQVVRGDSAAYFCASSPRRDRWNTEAFFGQGTRLTVV.

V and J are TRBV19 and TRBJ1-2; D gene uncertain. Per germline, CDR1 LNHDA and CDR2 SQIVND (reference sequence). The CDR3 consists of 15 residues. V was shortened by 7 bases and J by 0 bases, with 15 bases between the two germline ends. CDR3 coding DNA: TGTGCCAGTAATCCCCAGGCAGCAGCTAACTATGGCTACACCTTC. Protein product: CASNPQAAANYGYTF.

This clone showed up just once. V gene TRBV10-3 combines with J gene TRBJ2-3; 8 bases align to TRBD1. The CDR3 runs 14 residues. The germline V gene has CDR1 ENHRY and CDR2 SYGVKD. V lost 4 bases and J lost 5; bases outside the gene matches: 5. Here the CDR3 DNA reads TGTGCCATCAGTGGCAGGGGGCAGGAAGATACGCAGTATTTT. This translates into CAISGRGQEDTQYF.

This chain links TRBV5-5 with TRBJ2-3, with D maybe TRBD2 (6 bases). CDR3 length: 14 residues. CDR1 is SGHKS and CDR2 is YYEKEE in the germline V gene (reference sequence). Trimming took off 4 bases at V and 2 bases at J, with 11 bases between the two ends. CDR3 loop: CASSALAITDTQYF. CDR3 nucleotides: TGTGCCAGCAGCGCCCTAGCGATCACAGATACGCAGTATTTT.

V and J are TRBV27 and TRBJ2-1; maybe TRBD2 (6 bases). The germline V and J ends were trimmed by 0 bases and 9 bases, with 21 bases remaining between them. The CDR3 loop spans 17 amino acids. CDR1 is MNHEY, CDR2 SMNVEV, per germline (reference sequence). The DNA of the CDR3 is TGTGCCAGCAGTTTATCATCAACCGGGACTCGAAGCGGTGAGCAGTTCTTC. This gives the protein CASSLSSTGTRSGEQFF.

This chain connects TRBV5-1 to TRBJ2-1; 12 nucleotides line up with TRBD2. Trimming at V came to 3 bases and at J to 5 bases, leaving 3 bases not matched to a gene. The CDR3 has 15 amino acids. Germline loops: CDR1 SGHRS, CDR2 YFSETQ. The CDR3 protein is CASSSGLAGNNEQFF. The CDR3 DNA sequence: TGCGCCAGCAGCTCCGGACTAGCGGGGAACAATGAGCAGTTCTTC.

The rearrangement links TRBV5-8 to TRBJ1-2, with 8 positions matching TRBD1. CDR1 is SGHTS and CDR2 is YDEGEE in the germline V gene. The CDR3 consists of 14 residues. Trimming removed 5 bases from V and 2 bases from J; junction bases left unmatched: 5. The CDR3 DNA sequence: TGTGCCAGCAGTTCAGGACAGGGAAACTATGGCTACACCTTC. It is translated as CASSSGQGNYGYTF. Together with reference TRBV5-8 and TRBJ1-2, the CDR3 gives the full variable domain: EAGVTQSPTHLIKTRGQQATLRCSPISGHTSVYWYQQALGLGLQFLLWYDEGEERNRGNFPPRFSGRQFPNYSSELNVNALELEDSALYLCASSSGQGNYGYTFGSGTRLTVV.

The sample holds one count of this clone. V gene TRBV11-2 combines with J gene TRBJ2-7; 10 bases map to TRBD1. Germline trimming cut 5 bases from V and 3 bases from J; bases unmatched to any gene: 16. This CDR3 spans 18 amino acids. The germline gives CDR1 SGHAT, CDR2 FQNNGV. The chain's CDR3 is CASSSAGTGVRNLYEQYF. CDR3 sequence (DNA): TGTGCCAGCAGCAGTGCCGGGACAGGGGTCCGTAATCTCTACGAGCAGTACTTC.

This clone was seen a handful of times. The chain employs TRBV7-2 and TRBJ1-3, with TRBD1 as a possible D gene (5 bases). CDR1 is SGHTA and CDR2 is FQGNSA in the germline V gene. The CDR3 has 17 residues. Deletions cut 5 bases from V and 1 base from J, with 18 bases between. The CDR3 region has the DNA TGTGCCAGCAGCAAAAATATGGGGGGAATGTCTGGAAACACCATATATTTT. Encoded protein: CASSKNMGGMSGNTIYF.

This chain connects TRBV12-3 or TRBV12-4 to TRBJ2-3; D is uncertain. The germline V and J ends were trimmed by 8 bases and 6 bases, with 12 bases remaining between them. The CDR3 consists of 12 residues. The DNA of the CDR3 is TGTGCCAGCGGCTACAGTGGTGATACGCAGTATTTT. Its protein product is CASGYSGDTQYF.

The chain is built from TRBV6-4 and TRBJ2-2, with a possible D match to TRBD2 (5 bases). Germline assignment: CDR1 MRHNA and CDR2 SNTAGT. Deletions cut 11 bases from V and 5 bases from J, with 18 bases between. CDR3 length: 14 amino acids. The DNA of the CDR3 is TGTGCCCGCCGGGGAAGACAAGCGACCGGGGAGCTGTTTTTT. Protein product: CARRGRQATGELFF.

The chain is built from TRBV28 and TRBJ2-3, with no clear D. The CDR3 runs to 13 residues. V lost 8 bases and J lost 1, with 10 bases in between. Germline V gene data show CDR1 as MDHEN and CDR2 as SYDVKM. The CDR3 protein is CASSRGGTDTQYF. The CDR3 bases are TGTGCCAGCTCTAGAGGAGGCACAGATACGCAGTATTTT.

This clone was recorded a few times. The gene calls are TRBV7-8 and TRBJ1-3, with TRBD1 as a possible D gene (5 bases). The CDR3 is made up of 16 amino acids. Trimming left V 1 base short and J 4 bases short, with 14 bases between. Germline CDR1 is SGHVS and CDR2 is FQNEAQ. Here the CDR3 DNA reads TGTGCCAGCAGCTTAGGGGCAGGGCAGGCCGGAAACACCATATATTTT. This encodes CASSLGAGQAGNTIYF.

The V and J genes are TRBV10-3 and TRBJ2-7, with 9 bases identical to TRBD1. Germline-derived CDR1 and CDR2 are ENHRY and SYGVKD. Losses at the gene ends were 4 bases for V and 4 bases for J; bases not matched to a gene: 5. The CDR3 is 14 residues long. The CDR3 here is CAISGDRVSYEQYF. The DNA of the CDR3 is TGTGCCATCAGTGGGGACAGGGTCAGTTACGAGCAGTACTTC.

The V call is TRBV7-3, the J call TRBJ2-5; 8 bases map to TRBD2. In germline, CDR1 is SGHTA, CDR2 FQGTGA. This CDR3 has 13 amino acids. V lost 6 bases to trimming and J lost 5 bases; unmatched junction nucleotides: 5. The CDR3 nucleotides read TGTGCCAGCAGTGCGGGGGGACCCGAGACCCAGTACTTC. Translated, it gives CASSAGGPETQYF.

The chain's CDR3 is CATGLWGILADYEQYF. The CDR3 DNA is TGTGCCACCGGACTATGGGGGATCTTGGCGGACTACGAGCAGTACTTC. V and J are TRBV28 and TRBJ2-7; D is perhaps TRBD2 (6 bases). V dropped 10 bases and J dropped 3 bases, with 25 bases sitting between them. The V gene's germline CDR1 is MDHEN and CDR2 SYDVKM. The CDR3 sequence is 16 residues long.

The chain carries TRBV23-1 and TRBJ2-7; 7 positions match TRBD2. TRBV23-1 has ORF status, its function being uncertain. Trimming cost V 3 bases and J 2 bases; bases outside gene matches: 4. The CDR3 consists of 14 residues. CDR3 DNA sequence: TGCGCCAGCAGTCAGGGGACTAAGGCCTACGAGCAGTACTTC. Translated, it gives CASSQGTKAYEQYF.

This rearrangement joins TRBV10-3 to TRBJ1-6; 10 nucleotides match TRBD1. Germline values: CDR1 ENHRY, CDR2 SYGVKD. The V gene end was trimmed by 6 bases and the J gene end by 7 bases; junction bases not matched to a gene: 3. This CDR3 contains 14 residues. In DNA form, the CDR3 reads TGTGCCATCAGCGGGACAGGGGTAAATTCACCCCTCCACTTT. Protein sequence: CAISGTGVNSPLHF.

In nucleotides, the CDR3 is TGTGCCAGCACCATAGGGGGTGCGCGCCAAGAGACCCAGTACTTC. Translation: CASTIGGARQETQYF. This sequence joins TRBV11-3 and TRBJ2-5, with D maybe TRBD1 (6 bases). The ends were cut back, 7 bases at V and 1 base at J, with 16 bases in the middle. The CDR3 consists of 15 residues. CDR1 is SGHNT and CDR2 is YENEEA in the germline V gene.